Listed here is a single T cell receptor beta chain. The antigen this receptor binds is unknown. Base qualities are not recorded, but no much larger clone differs from it by a single base. This specimen belongs to a study of T cell responses to AZD1222 COVID-19 vaccine (dated by TCRdb to the early 2020s). Turning to the overall study: Because spike-specific TCR depth and breadth did not differ between the two schedules, AZD1222 recipients who got a second dose at roughly 4 weeks were pooled with those who got a second dose at roughly 12 weeks. A total of about 230 trial participants underwent TCR sequencing, of whom 207 received two doses of AZD1222 and 26 received two doses of the MenACWY control vaccine. Trial participants were enrolled by age into subgroups of 18-55, 56-69 and 70-plus years, and roughly 150, 30 and 60 TCR-sequenced participants, respectively, were included in these subgroups. Points the paper makes about the study in general: Reportedly, almost half of the unique spike-specific TCRs recognized epitopes lying outside the regions that are mutated in the B.1.351 and B.1.1.7 variants. Most participants were white British and females outnumbered males, and the authors suggested that clonal diversity may have been underestimated. The 56-69-year group was small, and its depth increase did not reach significance, likely because of low power. Conclusions about previously exposed vaccinees are limited because only a handful of AZD1222 recipients were SARS-CoV-2 seropositive at baseline. Because no samples from the day 14 peak response were available, repertoires could be characterized only after the peak T cell response. A significant rise in spike-specific TCR breadth and depth was observed after two AZD1222 doses relative to day 0 and relative to MenACWY recipients. The whole spike protein was spanned by vaccine-associated CD4 TCRs, and dominant responses were seen in regions 160-218 and 743-854.

In the paper's terms, the time point label means: baseline before first vaccination. Vaccinee samples were obtained from the UK trials COV001 and COV002, which included a single-blind randomized controlled phase 2/3 trial of AZD1222 (ChAdOx1 nCoV-19) in healthy adults. For TCRbeta chain sequencing, PBMC samples from trial participants were taken at day 0 and at day 28 after the second dose. The germline V gene encodes CDR1 KGHDR and CDR2 SFDVKD. The germline ends are 5 bases apart after V is trimmed by 6 bases and J by 4 bases. The CDR3 numbers 11 residues from cysteine through phenylalanine. CDR3 DNA is the only sequence kept; it has 33 bases, read in frame from the first base. The CDR3 regions of human TCRbeta chains were analyzed by immunosequencing. As for the authors' bioinformatics: TCRs in the repertoires were matched against a reference library of SARS-CoV-2-specific TCRs that had been generated with the MIRA antigen-specificity platform. Breadth was defined as the fraction of unique TCRs that were SARS-CoV-2-associated. Depth was defined as the fraction of total T cells that were SARS-CoV-2-associated. Using the MIRA data, every spike-specific TCR was mapped to the spike region that the TCR reacted to and assigned to either a CD4 or a CD8 class. Log10-transformed breadth and depth values were compared by one-way ANOVA with Sidak's multiple comparisons tests. Entries here come from immuneACCESS through TCRdb and include only in-frame sequences with V and J called. Some clones fail to appear in such tables; in the studies checked, an unresolved V gene covers under half of the shortfall, and the cause of the remainder is unknown. V and J calls and clone size come straight from that table; D and trimming were deduced from the DNA. In all, the sample holds 100,000 to 150,000 clones, and approximately 90% of those were seen once. The top ten clones comprise 7.7% of the sample.

The V and J genes are TRBV24-1 and TRBJ1-2; the D gene identity is not certain. This clonotype originated in an adult in good health. The specimen was peripheral blood, collected on day 0 of AZD1222 vaccination. The CDR3 protein is CATSSGYGYTF. At the DNA level, the sequence is TGTGCCACCAGTAGTGGCTATGGCTACACCTTC.